This T cell receptor (beta chain) was sequenced during a study of blood T cells in healthy people across ages. Study overall: For every two T cells, template switching captured about one barcoded beta molecule. General study findings and limits: Across samples, TCR beta diversity tracked strongly with naive T cell percentage.

A second PCR, run for roughly 7 to 11 cycles, used a sample-barcoded 5' primer plus a J-beta primer mix. The yield of each sample was at least 2.5 million CDR3-containing paired-end reads. Via MiXCR, TCRdb re-called the 5' RACE reads, giving one row per CDR3 protein. The sample lists 500,000 to 700,000 distinct CDR3 sequences; roughly 30% were seen once. In regard to this clonotype: Its cognate antigen is unknown.

PBMCs, at least 7 million per sample, were isolated. CDR1 is MNHNS, CDR2 SASEGT, per germline. CDR3 size: 14 residues. The receptor's source is a woman of 80 years or more in good health. Sequencing input: blood. This chain links TRBV6-1 with TRBJ2-1; TRBD2 is a possible D gene (6 bases). The end of the DNA aligns better with TRBJ2-7, so the J call may be wrong. The CDR3: CATQRADPYNEQYF. CDR3 nucleotides: TGTGCCACCCAGCGGGCGGACCCCTACAATGAGCAGTACTTC.